The 20 T cell receptor beta chains presented below share a single source sample, sequenced in a study of CD8 T cells in Susac syndrome. Random-hexamer reverse transcription was applied to about 0.45 to 1 ug RNA. TCRdb re-called the immunoSEQ multiplex PCR reads through MiXCR, storing one row per CDR3 protein. The data hold 100,000 to 150,000 distinct CDR3 sequences, with under 96% observed a single time. The specimen was CD4+ T cells from PBMCs. The receptors derive from a human donor with Susac syndrome.

The chain carries TRBV7-2 and TRBJ2-7, with D possibly being TRBD1 or TRBD2 (5 bases each). V was cut by 3 bases and J by 3 bases, with 9 bases left in between. The CDR3 is 13 amino acids. CDR1 SGHTA and CDR2 FQGNSA come from the germline V gene. CDR3 DNA: TGTGCCAGCAGCTTGAGAGGGGACTACGAGCAGTACTTC. The encoded protein is CASSLRGDYEQYF.

The chain uses TRBV7-2 and TRBJ2-3; D is unresolved. From germline, CDR1 is SGHTA and CDR2 FQGNSA. V gave up 1 base and J gave up 2 bases, with 10 bases separating them. The CDR3 consists of 15 residues. The CDR3 reads CASSLGRTYTDTQYF. CDR3 coding DNA: TGTGCCAGCAGCTTAGGCAGGACCTACACAGATACGCAGTATTTT.

V and J are TRBV7-2 and TRBJ1-5; D ambiguous. The germline CDR1 and CDR2 sequences are SGHTA and FQGNSA. The length of the CDR3 is 14 residues. V dropped 1 base and J dropped 7 bases, with 11 bases sitting between them. CDR3 protein: CASSLVGREQPQHF. The DNA of the CDR3 is TGTGCCAGCAGCTTAGTAGGTCGGGAACAGCCCCAGCATTTT.

CDR3 residues: CSGSGLSYEQYF. As DNA, the CDR3 is TGCAGTGGGTCAGGGTTGTCCTACGAGCAGTACTTC. The chain couples TRBV20-1 to TRBJ2-7; TRBD1 is a possible D gene (5 bases). Deletions cut 7 bases from V and 1 base from J, with 11 bases between. CDR3 size: 12 residues. The germline V gene encodes CDR1 DFQATT and CDR2 SNEGSKA (reference sequence).

This clonotype is a singleton in its sample. This chain uses TRBV3-1 with TRBJ2-7, with D hard to call. Germline V gene lookup returns CDR1 LGHDT and CDR2 YNNKEL (reference sequence). The CDR3 runs 13 residues. V lost 1 base to trimming and J lost 3 bases, with 7 bases between them. The CDR3 sequence: CASSQVVGYEQYF. For the CDR3, the DNA is TGTGCCAGCAGCCAAGTCGTCGGCTACGAGCAGTACTTC.

The chain recombines TRBV29-1 with TRBJ2-4, with D unclear. Germline V lookup: CDR1 SQVTM, CDR2 ANQGSEA. The CDR3 has 12 residues. Trimming pared 2 bases from V and 0 bases from J, leaving 2 bases between. CDR3 sequence reads: CSVELAKNIQYF. Written as DNA, the CDR3 is TGCAGCGTTGAACTAGCCAAAAACATTCAGTACTTC.

This rearrangement joins TRBV25-1 to TRBJ1-5; D not certain. From germline, CDR1 is MGHDK and CDR2 SYGVNS. The CDR3 totals 14 residues. The V and J ends lost 4 bases and 2 bases respectively, with 9 bases between them. The chain's CDR3 is CASSGSTGNQPQHF. The CDR3 DNA sequence: TGTGCCAGCAGTGGAAGTACGGGCAATCAGCCCCAGCATTTT.

The chain's CDR3 is CASSPTSGEDIQYF. The CDR3 nucleotides read TGTGCCAGCAGCCCCACTAGCGGGGAGGACATTCAGTACTTC. The chain couples TRBV3-1 to TRBJ2-4; 10 nucleotides match TRBD2. Trimming took 4 bases from V and 8 from J; bases not matched to a gene: 5. Germline V gene lookup returns CDR1 LGHDT and CDR2 YNNKEL (reference sequence). The CDR3 consists of 14 residues.

The chain has TRBV7-9 and TRBJ1-1; D is uncertain. Between the trimmed V and J ends, which lost 7 bases and 4 bases, there was a span of 16 bases. This CDR3 has 14 residues. Germline V gives CDR1 SEHNR, CDR2 FQNEAQ (reference sequence). The CDR3 spells CASTDYERGTEAFF. The CDR3 DNA reads TGTGCCAGCACCGATTATGAACGGGGCACTGAAGCTTTCTTT. The whole variable domain, filled in from reference TRBV7-9 and TRBJ1-1, reads DTGVSQNPRHKITKRGQNVTFRCDPISEHNRLYWYRQTLGQGPEFLTYFQNEAQLEKSRLLSDRFSAERPKGSFSTLEIQRTEQGDSAMYLCASTDYERGTEAFFGQGTRLTVV.

The chain couples TRBV6-2 or TRBV6-3 to TRBJ2-1; 11 bases align to TRBD2. The CDR3 contains 20 residues. V was pared by 5 bases and J by 0 bases, with 15 bases of the junction left unmatched. Germline values: CDR1 MNHEY, CDR2 SVGEGT. CDR3 DNA: TGTGCCAGCAGTGCACAACTGGGACTAGCGGAAACGAGCTCCTACAATGAGCAGTTCTTC. It yields the protein CASSAQLGLAETSSYNEQFF.

V and J are TRBV29-1 and TRBJ2-2; D not certain. V gave up 7 bases and J gave up 0 bases, with 12 bases separating them. Germline values: CDR1 SQVTM, CDR2 ANQGSEA. The CDR3 runs to 14 residues. The CDR3 loop reads CSASTAANTGELFF. CDR3 in DNA: TGCAGCGCGTCGACGGCAGCGAACACCGGGGAGCTGTTTTTT.

The J gene is TRBJ1-5, the V gene TRBV15, with TRBD1 as a possible D gene (6 bases). Germline loops: CDR1 LNHNV, CDR2 YYDKDF (reference sequence). The CDR3 runs to 17 residues. Trimming removed 0 bases at V and 4 bases at J, with 16 bases between. As DNA, the CDR3 is TGTGCCACCAGCAGAGATCCGGCAGGGGTTCGGAATCAGCCCCAGCATTTT. Translation gives CATSRDPAGVRNQPQHF.

Here the CDR3 reads CASSLADQGTQYF. The CDR3 DNA sequence: TGCGCCAGCAGCTTGGCAGATCAGGGGACGCAGTATTTT. This sequence joins TRBV5-1 and TRBJ2-3; a weak D match, TRBD1 (6 bases). CDR1 and CDR2 (germline): SGHRS, YFSETQ. The germline V and J ends were trimmed by 0 bases and 9 bases, with 11 bases remaining between them. This CDR3 contains 13 residues.

The CDR3 DNA follows: TGCAGTGCTAACCTAGCGGGAGTTGAAGAGACCCAGTACTTC. Its protein is CSANLAGVEETQYF. The rearrangement uses TRBV20-1 and TRBJ2-5; the match to TRBD2 covers 10 bases. The CDR3 runs to 14 residues. The germline V gene encodes CDR1 DFQATT and CDR2 SNEGSKA (reference sequence). V was pared by 4 bases and J by 3 bases, with 5 bases of the junction left unmatched.

The chain has TRBV6-1 and TRBJ2-1; TRBD2 is a possible D gene (7 bases). The CDR3 consists of 16 residues. Deletions cut 5 bases from V and 2 bases from J, with 16 bases between. CDR1 is MNHNS, CDR2 SASEGT, per germline. CDR3 residues: CASSRGASGPYNEQFF. CDR3 nucleotides: TGTGCCAGCAGTAGGGGGGCTAGCGGTCCCTACAATGAGCAGTTCTTC.

This sequence joins TRBV30 and TRBJ2-5, with D perhaps TRBD2 (5 bases). V shed 2 bases and J shed 4 bases, with 14 bases lying between them. Germline assignment: CDR1 GTSNPN and CDR2 SVGIG (reference sequence). CDR3 length equals 14 residues. The CDR3 nucleotides read TGTGCCTGGAGTCCTAGCCCTGCAGGAGAGACCCAGTACTTC. Translating gives CAWSPSPAGETQYF. The whole variable domain, filled in from reference TRBV30 and TRBJ2-5, reads SQTIHQWPATLVQPVGSPLSLECTVEGTSNPNLYWYRQAAGRGLQLLFYSVGIGQISSEVPQNLSASRPQDRQFILSSKKLLLSDSGFYLCAWSPSPAGETQYFGPGTRLLVL.

The chain links TRBV29-1 to TRBJ2-2, with D tentatively TRBD2 (7 bases). This CDR3 is 13 amino acids long. CDR1 is SQVTM and CDR2 is ANQGSEA in the germline V gene. The V end lost 3 bases, the J end lost 7 bases, and 12 bases lay between the germline ends. The CDR3 region is CSVDRGGSGELFF. The CDR3 DNA reads TGCAGCGTTGATAGGGGGGGAAGCGGGGAGCTGTTTTTT.

The genes are TRBV20-1 and TRBJ2-5; 10 bases are a match to TRBD1. The CDR3 runs to 15 residues. Trimming cost V 1 base and J 4 bases; bases outside gene matches: 6. Germline CDR1 DFQATT, CDR2 SNEGSKA (reference sequence). The CDR3 DNA is TGCAGTGCTAGAGGCCGGGGACAGGGGATAGAGACCCAGTACTTC. Amino acid sequence: CSARGRGQGIETQYF.

The rearrangement uses TRBV29-1 and TRBJ2-1, with 7 bases matching TRBD2. With 4 bases clipped from V and 4 bases from J, the junction kept 4 bases outside the gene matches. CDR3 length: 13 residues. Germline assignment: CDR1 SQVTM and CDR2 ANQGSEA. CDR3 nucleotide sequence: TGCAGCGTTGGGCGGGAGCTTTACAATGAGCAGTTCTTC. It codes for CSVGRELYNEQFF.

This chain links TRBV23-1 with TRBJ1-4; D not certain. TRBV23-1 has ORF status, its function being uncertain. The CDR3 is 15 amino acids. V shed 4 bases and J shed 3 bases, with 12 bases lying between them. The CDR3 region has the DNA TGCGCCAGCAGTCTATTTGTGCGTCCTAATGAAAAACTGTTTTTT. Translation gives CASSLFVRPNEKLFF.